Presented here are 24 T cell receptor beta chains from one specimen sequenced in a study of T-cell memory formation after mild COVID-19 (dated by TCRdb to about 2021). The receptor library was made with 5' RACE. Sequencer: Illumina NovaSeq 6000. TCRdb itself trimmed the public reads at Q25 with fastp, ran MiXCR and retained productive beta chains. CDR3 protein duplicates are merged, each entry listing the most common genes and DNA. The table for this sample lists 500,000 to 600,000 distinct CDR3 sequences; about a sixth of them were counted only once. Together, the top ten hold more than 10% of the sample. Material: PBMCs or a T cell subset sorted from them (not recorded which). The receptors shown here come from an adult woman who had mild COVID-19 (a few samples of this study predate the infection). The sample titles of this study are shuffled in the database, so cell type and time point are left out; the donor was told from shared clones.

This sequence joins TRBV19 and TRBJ2-2; 14 bases are a match to TRBD2. Germline V gene data show CDR1 as LNHDA and CDR2 as SQIVND (reference sequence). The CDR3 loop spans 18 amino acids. The V gene end was trimmed by 7 bases and the J gene end by 0 bases; junction bases not matched to a gene: 7. The CDR3 reads CASIGTSGGRSNTGELFF. CDR3 nucleotide sequence: TGTGCCAGTATAGGGACTAGCGGGGGCCGTTCGAACACCGGGGAGCTGTTTTTT.

The rearrangement joins TRBV6-5 to TRBJ1-1, with D maybe TRBD1 (6 bases). Germline CDR1 MNHEY, CDR2 SVGAGI. Trimming took off 2 bases at V and 3 bases at J, with 13 bases between the two ends. The CDR3 loop spans 15 amino acids. CDR3 amino acids: CASSYTRGLYTEAFF. CDR3 sequence (DNA): TGTGCCAGCAGTTACACTCGGGGGCTATACACTGAAGCTTTCTTT.

This clonotype was observed a handful of times. J is TRBJ2-3 and V is TRBV12-3 or TRBV12-4; D ambiguous. This CDR3 region has 14 residues. Trimming shortened V by 7 bases and J by 2 bases, and 13 bases separated the two germline ends. This chain's CDR3 is CASTRTRSTDTQYF. In DNA form, the CDR3 reads TGTGCCAGCACCCGTACCCGGTCCACAGATACGCAGTATTTT.

This clonotype was observed a few times. The chain carries TRBV3-1 and TRBJ1-2, with 12 bases fitting TRBD1. From germline, CDR1 is LGHDT and CDR2 YNNKEL (reference sequence). The CDR3 consists of 16 residues. V lost 6 bases to trimming and J lost 8 bases; unmatched junction nucleotides: 13. The CDR3 DNA reads as TGTGCCAGCAGTTCAATGTACCGGGACAGGGGGCAAGGCTACACCTTC. Its translation is CASSSMYRDRGQGYTF.

In this sample, this clonotype turned up a few times. V and J are TRBV12-3 or TRBV12-4 and TRBJ1-1; D remains ambiguous. This CDR3 spans 13 amino acids. The V end lost 1 base, the J end lost 5 bases, and 8 bases lay between the germline ends. CDR3 nucleotide sequence: TGTGCCAGCAGTTTAGGAGCGAGAACTGAAGCTTTCTTT. It is translated as CASSLGARTEAFF.

There are a few counts of this clonotype. At one of its ends the junction is not consistent with the germline gene, which may arise from a read error. The CDR3 reads CASSPYGGTDLNF. DNA of the CDR3: TGTGCCAGCAGCCCCTATGGGGGGACAGATCTTAACTTC. The genes are TRBV12-3 or TRBV12-4 and TRBJ2-7; weak D call: TRBD1 (7 bases). The CDR3 runs 13 residues.

The genes are TRBV7-8 and TRBJ1-3; no definite D call. The CDR3 length is 17 residues. CDR1 is SGHVS, CDR2 FQNEAQ, per germline. V was clipped by 5 bases and J by 0 bases, with 17 bases between them. CDR3 loop: CASSRRVDTSSGNTIYF. CDR3 DNA: TGTGCCAGCAGCAGGAGGGTCGACACATCCTCTGGAAACACCATATATTTT.

The chain uses TRBV6-2 or TRBV6-3 and TRBJ2-3; TRBD2 agrees at 7 bases. The V gene end was trimmed by 10 bases and the J gene end by 1 base; junction bases not matched to a gene: 5. There are 13 residues in the CDR3. The V gene's germline CDR1 is MNHEY and CDR2 SVGEGT. Here the CDR3 reads CATRRGGTDTQYF. The CDR3 DNA reads as TGTGCCACCAGACGGGGGGGCACAGATACGCAGTATTTT.

The rearrangement joins TRBV5-4 to TRBJ2-1; TRBD2 matches 14 bases. V shed 4 bases and J 6 bases; nucleotides not matched to a gene: 3. Germline assignment: CDR1 SGHNT and CDR2 YYREEE (reference sequence). The CDR3 extends over 15 amino acids. The CDR3 region has the DNA TGTGCCAGCAGCCGGACTAGCGGGAGGTCCAATGAGCAGTTCTTC. This translates into CASSRTSGRSNEQFF. Combining the CDR3 with reference TRBV5-4 and TRBJ2-1 gives the whole variable domain ETGVTQSPTHLIKTRGQQVTLRCSSQSGHNTVSWYQQALGQGPQFIFQYYREEENGRGNFPPRFSGLQFPNYSSELNVNALELDDSALYLCASSRTSGRSNEQFFGPGTRLTVL.

This clonotype was found a few times. V gene TRBV7-9 combines with J gene TRBJ1-3; D remains ambiguous. The V end lost 5 bases, the J end lost 0 bases, and 8 bases lay between the germline ends. The CDR3 runs 14 residues. Germline loops: CDR1 SEHNR, CDR2 FQNEAQ (reference sequence). CDR3 amino acids: CASSAPASGNTIYF. The CDR3 nucleotides are TGTGCCAGCAGCGCTCCAGCCTCTGGAAACACCATATATTTT. Full variable domain (rest looked up from reference TRBV7-9 and TRBJ1-3): DTGVSQNPRHKITKRGQNVTFRCDPISEHNRLYWYRQTLGQGPEFLTYFQNEAQLEKSRLLSDRFSAERPKGSFSTLEIQRTEQGDSAMYLCASSAPASGNTIYFGEGSWLTVV.

The chain employs TRBV20-1 and TRBJ2-7; D unclear. The CDR3 contains 12 residues. CDR1 and CDR2 from the germline V gene are DFQATT and SNEGSKA (reference sequence). Trimming took 2 bases from V and 3 from J, leaving 8 bases between them. CDR3 DNA sequence: TGCAGTGCTAGACGTGGGGACTACGAGCAGTACTTC. Translated: CSARRGDYEQYF.

This clonotype has only a few counts. This chain uses TRBV5-5 with TRBJ2-5; D perhaps matches TRBD2 (5 bases). The germline V and J ends were trimmed by 0 bases and 2 bases, with 11 bases remaining between them. This CDR3 spans 15 amino acids. CDR1 is SGHKS and CDR2 is YYEKEE in the germline V gene (reference sequence). Written as DNA, the CDR3 is TGTGCCAGCAGCTTGGGACTCCGGGAACAAGAGACCCAGTACTTC. Protein: CASSLGLREQETQYF.

The rearrangement joins TRBV12-3 or TRBV12-4 to TRBJ1-4; a possible D gene is TRBD1 (6 bases). Trimming took off 7 bases at V and 13 bases at J, with 31 bases between the two ends. The CDR3 consists of 17 residues. The CDR3 region is CASTRNTGGGPLGGLFF. The CDR3 DNA sequence: TGTGCCAGCACCCGAAATACCGGGGGGGGGCCCCTCGGAGGACTGTTTTTT.

This clonotype was picked up a small number of times. The rearrangement uses TRBV4-1 and TRBJ2-7, with TRBD1 as a possible D gene (5 bases). This CDR3 is 15 amino acids long. The V end was cut by 0 bases, the J end by 0 bases, with 9 bases between. Germline CDR1 and CDR2: MGHRA and YSYEKL. The DNA of the CDR3 is TGCGCCAGCAGCCAAGAGTACAGGAGCTCCTACGAGCAGTACTTC. It specifies CASSQEYRSSYEQYF.

This clonotype was seen a handful of times. This rearrangement joins TRBV5-1 to TRBJ2-1; the match to TRBD1 covers 8 bases. CDR1 is SGHRS and CDR2 is YFSETQ in the germline V gene. This CDR3 comprises 15 residues. V shed 4 bases, J shed 4 bases, and the junction held 7 bases outside the gene matches. DNA for the CDR3: TGCGCCAGCAGCCCGATCGGGACAGGATACAATGAGCAGTTCTTC. Translation gives CASSPIGTGYNEQFF. Complete variable domain (other parts from reference TRBV5-1 and TRBJ2-1): KAGVTQTPRYLIKTRGQQVTLSCSPISGHRSVSWYQQTPGQGLQFLFEYFSETQRNKGNFPGRFSGRQFSNSRSEMNVSTLELGDSALYLCASSPIGTGYNEQFFGPGTRLTVL.

This clonotype has more than one count but fewer than ten. This CDR3 is CASSQNWIGLAGVSSYEQYF. The CDR3 nucleotides are TGCGCCAGCAGCCAAAACTGGATCGGACTAGCGGGAGTAAGCTCCTACGAGCAGTACTTC. V is TRBV4-3 and J is TRBJ2-7; TRBD2 agrees at 13 bases. The CDR3 has 20 residues. Germline assignment: CDR1 LGHNA and CDR2 YSLEER. The junction had 13 bases not matched to a gene; V was cut back by 2 bases and J by 0 bases.

This clonotype was detected many times. The chain is built from TRBV29-1 and TRBJ2-5; 11 nucleotides align to TRBD2. V shed 0 bases, J shed 4 bases, and the junction held 1 base outside the gene matches. Germline assignment: CDR1 SQVTM and CDR2 ANQGSEA. CDR3 length equals 14 residues. The chain's CDR3 is CSVEDSGRVETQYF. Written as DNA, the CDR3 is TGCAGCGTTGAAGATAGCGGGAGGGTAGAGACCCAGTACTTC. Complete variable domain (other parts from reference TRBV29-1 and TRBJ2-5): SAVISQKPSRDICQRGTSLTIQCQVDSQVTMMFWYRQQPGQSLTLIATANQGSEATYESGFVIDKFPISRPNLTFSTLTVSNMSPEDSSIYLCSVEDSGRVETQYFGPGTRLLVL.

The V gene is TRBV12-3 or TRBV12-4, the J gene TRBJ1-5; no firm D call. The CDR3 consists of 12 residues. The V and J ends lost 7 bases and 4 bases respectively, with 8 bases between them. The CDR3 protein is CASTTGNQPQHF. DNA for the CDR3: TGTGCCAGCACCACCGGGAATCAGCCCCAGCATTTT.

This clonotype came up many times. The V and J genes are TRBV7-8 and TRBJ2-1, with D unclear. V lost 2 bases, J lost 4 bases, and 9 bases lay in between. The CDR3 consists of 14 residues. CDR1 is SGHVS and CDR2 is FQNEAQ in the germline V gene. The CDR3 nucleotides read TGTGCCAGCAGCTTACTGGACGGATACAATGAGCAGTTCTTC. It specifies CASSLLDGYNEQFF.

The chain uses TRBV3-1 and TRBJ1-1, with D uncertain. The CDR3 consists of 11 residues. Trimming cost V 5 bases and J 12 bases, with 13 bases left between them. Germline V gives CDR1 LGHDT, CDR2 YNNKEL (reference sequence). The CDR3: CASSYDRSTFF. The CDR3 coding sequence is TGTGCCAGCAGCTATGACCGGAGTACTTTCTTT.

CDR3 sequence (DNA): TGCGCCAGCAGCCAAGTCGGGGCCGAGCAGTACTTC. This codes for CASSQVGAEQYF. The rearrangement uses TRBV4-1 and TRBJ2-7; D possibly matches TRBD1 or TRBD2 (5 bases each). CDR3 length: 12 residues. V was trimmed by 1 base and J by 6 bases, leaving 7 bases between them. Germline-derived CDR1 and CDR2 are MGHRA and YSYEKL.

This clonotype has more than one count but fewer than ten. V is TRBV9 and J is TRBJ2-1; D is ambiguous. CDR1 is SGDLS and CDR2 is YYNGEE in the germline V gene. V was trimmed by 0 bases and J by 10 bases, leaving 17 bases between them. This CDR3 has 15 amino acids. The CDR3 loop reads CASSVDNSAFGEQFF. The CDR3 bases are TGTGCCAGCAGCGTAGATAACAGTGCGTTTGGAGAGCAGTTCTTC. Drawing the rest from reference TRBV9 and TRBJ2-1, the complete variable domain is DSGVTQTPKHLITATGQRVTLRCSPRSGDLSVYWYQQSLDQGLQFLIQYYNGEERAKGNILERFSAQQFPDLHSELNLSSLELGDSALYFCASSVDNSAFGEQFFGPGTRLTVL.

This clonotype was counted ten times or more. The rearrangement joins TRBV5-1 to TRBJ2-1; D may correspond to TRBD1 or TRBD2 (5 bases each). This CDR3 region has 14 residues. Between the trimmed V and J ends, which lost 0 bases and 8 bases, there was a span of 12 bases. Germline V lookup: CDR1 SGHRS, CDR2 YFSETQ. The DNA for the CDR3 is TGCGCCAGCAGCTTGGTTGGGGGAGTGGATGAGCAGTTCTTC. Its protein product is CASSLVGGVDEQFF. The whole variable domain, remainder taken from reference TRBV5-1 and TRBJ2-1, is KAGVTQTPRYLIKTRGQQVTLSCSPISGHRSVSWYQQTPGQGLQFLFEYFSETQRNKGNFPGRFSGRQFSNSRSEMNVSTLELGDSALYLCASSLVGGVDEQFFGPGTRLTVL.

The rearrangement joins TRBV29-1 to TRBJ1-2; 10 bases map to TRBD1. Per the germline V gene, CDR1 is SQVTM and CDR2 is ANQGSEA. CDR3 length: 12 residues. After removal of 8 bases from V and 4 bases from J, the junction contained 4 bases not matched to a gene. In DNA form, the CDR3 reads TGCAGCTCCGGGACAGGGGTCTATGGCTACACCTTC. Translation: CSSGTGVYGYTF.